In this sample, the clone carrying this T cell receptor beta chain turned up many times. The sample is drawn from a study of Graves' ophthalmopathy and Graves' hyperthyroidism. Deletions cut 3 bases from V and 0 bases from J, with 9 bases between. The CDR3 has 14 residues. Germline assignment: CDR1 SEHNR and CDR2 FQNEAQ (reference sequence). Researchers took RNA transcripts and amplified TCR beta CDR3 regions from them. RT-PCR in the first round used HTBI primers; a second-round multiplex PCR followed. In TCRdb, the multiplex PCR reads were re-called with MiXCR into one record per CDR3 protein. This sample has hundreds of thousands of distinct CDR3 sequences, with about 40% found just once.

The chain has TRBV7-9 and TRBJ2-7, with D maybe TRBD1 (5 bases). The source material was peripheral blood. The receptor was derived from an adult man with Graves' ophthalmopathy. The CDR3 sequence is CASSFPGRSYEQYF. CDR3 sequence (DNA): TGTGCCAGCAGCTTCCCAGGGCGCTCCTACGAGCAGTACTTC.